The next 9 T cell receptor beta chains were all read from a single sample in a study of CD8 T cells in Susac syndrome. With random hexamers, reverse transcription was performed on about 0.5 to 1 ug of RNA. TCRdb reanalysed the immunoSEQ multiplex PCR reads using MiXCR and keeps one entry per CDR3 protein. The sample yields some 96,000 distinct CDR3 sequences, around 95% seen once. The specimen was CD8+ T cells from PBMCs. The receptors shown here come from a human donor with Susac syndrome.

The gene calls are TRBV9 and TRBJ2-5; 8 bases align to TRBD1. The V gene's germline CDR1 is SGDLS and CDR2 YYNGEE. The CDR3 is made up of 15 amino acids. Unmatched junction bases numbered 2, after V lost 0 bases and J lost 1 base. The CDR3 sequence is CASSVGGQGQETQYF. In DNA form, the CDR3 reads TGTGCCAGCAGCGTAGGAGGACAGGGCCAAGAGACCCAGTACTTC.

The CDR3 sequence: CATSSNLGDTEAFF. The CDR3 nucleotides read TGTGCCACCAGCAGTAATTTGGGAGACACTGAAGCTTTCTTT. This sequence joins TRBV15 and TRBJ1-1; D is unclear. The CDR3 is 14 amino acids. V lost 3 bases and J lost 3, with 11 bases in between. Germline assignment: CDR1 LNHNV and CDR2 YYDKDF (reference sequence).

The rearrangement links TRBV3-1 to TRBJ1-2, with D uncertain. The V and J ends lost 3 bases and 8 bases respectively, with 16 bases between them. The germline CDR1 and CDR2 sequences are LGHDT and YNNKEL (reference sequence). The CDR3 runs to 14 residues. The chain's CDR3 is CASSHPGPPEGYTF. The CDR3 DNA sequence: TGTGCCAGCAGCCACCCGGGTCCCCCTGAAGGCTACACCTTC.

This clonotype was counted a single time. V usage is TRBV6-2 or TRBV6-3 and J usage is TRBJ2-7; 8 bases line up with TRBD1. The length of the CDR3 is 15 residues. Germline CDR1 is MNHEY and CDR2 is SVGEGT. V lost 9 bases to trimming and J lost 2 bases; unmatched junction nucleotides: 12. As DNA, the CDR3 is TGTGCCAGTTCCGGACCCGGGACAGGAGCCTACGAGCAGTACTTC. Its translation: CASSGPGTGAYEQYF.

The genes are TRBV6-2 or TRBV6-3 and TRBJ1-2; D possibly corresponds to TRBD1 (5 bases). The length of the CDR3 is 15 residues. Between the trimmed V and J ends, which lost 6 bases and 4 bases, there was a span of 18 bases. CDR1 MNHEY and CDR2 SVGEGT come from the germline V gene. The CDR3 coding sequence is TGTGCCAGCAGCCCGACAGAGCCCATCCTCTATGGCTACACCTTC. It encodes CASSPTEPILYGYTF.

The J gene is TRBJ1-2, the V gene TRBV20-1; the D is unclear. CDR1 is DFQATT and CDR2 is SNEGSKA in the germline V gene (reference sequence). The CDR3 totals 14 residues. V lost 0 bases to trimming and J lost 3 bases, with 11 bases between them. CDR3 sequence reads: CSARDVGNYYGYTF. The CDR3 nucleotides read TGCAGTGCTAGAGATGTCGGGAATTACTATGGCTACACCTTC.

V usage is TRBV29-1 and J usage is TRBJ1-4; D not resolved. CDR1 and CDR2 from the germline V gene are SQVTM and ANQGSEA. This CDR3 contains 11 residues. V shed 6 bases and J shed 5 bases, with 7 bases lying between them. CDR3 loop: CSVAQNEKLFF. CDR3 sequence (DNA): TGCAGCGTGGCCCAGAATGAAAAACTGTTTTTT.

The chain recombines TRBV24-1 with TRBJ1-2, with D maybe TRBD1 (6 bases). V lost 4 bases to trimming and J lost 4 bases, with 15 bases between them. The germline gives CDR1 KGHDR, CDR2 SFDVKD. CDR3 size: 15 residues. CDR3 bases: TGTGCCACCAGTGACCCCGGGCAGGGGACCTATGGCTACACCTTC. Residues: CATSDPGQGTYGYTF.

This chain connects TRBV25-1 to TRBJ1-1; 7 bases are shared with TRBD1. The CDR3 consists of 15 residues. V dropped 3 bases and J dropped 6; count of bases not matched to a gene: 10. CDR1 MGHDK and CDR2 SYGVNS come from the germline V gene. DNA for the CDR3: TGTGCCAGCAGTGACCGGACAGGAGGGAGGTCTGAAGCTTTCTTT. It yields the protein CASSDRTGGRSEAFF.